These 3 T cell receptor beta chains were all obtained from the same sample, sequenced in a study of blood T cell repertoires in COVID-19. Sequencing used immunoSEQ multiplex PCR; TCRdb keeps in-frame clones, though not all of them. This repertoire shows 100,000 to 120,000 clones, around 81% found once; its top ten account for less than 5%. The sequencing input was peripheral blood. The receptors originated from a woman in her seventies with acute or convalescent COVID-19.

The chain employs TRBV7-9 and TRBJ2-1, with 12 bases matching TRBD2. There are 14 residues in the CDR3. Germline CDR1 and CDR2: SEHNR and FQNEAQ (reference sequence). Losses at the gene ends were 6 bases for V and 3 bases for J; bases not matched to a gene: 0. The CDR3 nucleotides are TGTGCCAGCAGGACTAGCGGGGGCTACAATGAGCAGTTCTTC. Translated, it gives CASRTSGGYNEQFF.

This clone showed up just a few times. This sequence joins TRBV6-6 and TRBJ1-5, with a weak D call TRBD1 (6 bases). Germline V gives CDR1 MNHNY, CDR2 SVGAGI (reference sequence). The germline V and J ends were trimmed by 8 bases and 6 bases, with 17 bases remaining between them. This CDR3 has 14 amino acids. The DNA for the CDR3 is TGTGCCAGCTGTTCCCTCTCAGGGGCTCAGCCCCAGCATTTT. This translates into CASCSLSGAQPQHF.

This clone appeared a few times. The chain links TRBV11-1 to TRBJ1-2, with TRBD1 matching 7 bases. CDR3 length equals 15 residues. From germline, CDR1 is SGHAT and CDR2 FQDESV (reference sequence). V trimming: 2 bases; J trimming: 4 bases; junction bases outside the gene matches: 7. In DNA form, the CDR3 reads TGTGCCAGCAGCTTATCAAACAGGGGCACCTATGGCTACACCTTC. It translates to CASSLSNRGTYGYTF.